The rows below give T cell receptor beta chains drawn from one sample of a study of shared T cell receptors in the human thymus. Assay: immunoSEQ multiplex PCR; the TCRdb copy retains only in-frame clones and omits some. This sample carries about 380,000 clones, around 93% of them seen once, and the ten largest clones take around 0.019%. The sequencing sample was made of thymocytes. The receptors shown here come from a human donor. Each CDR3 is given with its conserved first and last residue. The order of the fields is D gene, J gene, V gene, clone size, CDR3 protein, CDR3 DNA. The D gene is left open where the match is weak. A clone size is listed for some rows: how often the clone was seen (once, few, many), or a class if it is expanded.

d_call: TRBD1; j_call: TRBJ2-7; v_call: TRBV13; clone_size: NA; cdr3_aa: CASGEQGARAYEQYF; cdr3_nt: TGTGCCAGCGGCGAACAGGGGGCGAGGGCCTACGAGCAGTACTTC
d_call: NA; j_call: TRBJ1-2; v_call: TRBV6-5; clone_size: NA; cdr3_aa: CASSYFPTESNYGYTF; cdr3_nt: TGTGCCAGCAGTTACTTCCCGACAGAGTCTAACTATGGCTACACCTTC
d_call: TRBD1; j_call: TRBJ2-1; v_call: TRBV14; clone_size: NA; cdr3_aa: CASRDRGDNEQFF; cdr3_nt: TGTGCCAGCAGAGACAGGGGGGACAATGAGCAGTTCTTC
d_call: TRBD2; j_call: TRBJ2-3; v_call: TRBV5-5; clone_size: NA; cdr3_aa: CASSLVGTTSTDTQYF; cdr3_nt: TGTGCCAGCAGCTTGGTCGGGACTACTAGCACAGATACGCAGTATTTT
d_call: NA; j_call: TRBJ1-2; v_call: TRBV12-5; clone_size: NA; cdr3_aa: CASGPDGVKGGYTF; cdr3_nt: TGTGCTAGTGGCCCGGACGGAGTCAAAGGGGGCTACACCTTC
d_call: TRBD1; j_call: TRBJ2-7; v_call: TRBV25-1; clone_size: NA; cdr3_aa: CASSDSDRGQPYEQYF; cdr3_nt: TGTGCCAGCAGTGATTCCGACAGGGGGCAACCCTACGAGCAGTACTTC
d_call: TRBD1; j_call: TRBJ2-3; v_call: TRBV19; clone_size: NA; cdr3_aa: CASSIGPTGGRGTQYF; cdr3_nt: TGTGCCAGTAGTATAGGGCCGACAGGGGGACGGGGTACGCAGTATTTT
d_call: NA; j_call: TRBJ1-1; v_call: TRBV30; clone_size: NA; cdr3_aa: CAWSPPRVVPLINTEAFF; cdr3_nt: TGTGCCTGGAGTCCCCCAAGGGTAGTACCTCTAATAAACACTGAAGCTTTCTTT
d_call: NA; j_call: TRBJ1-1; v_call: TRBV9; clone_size: NA; cdr3_aa: CASSPRVMMNTEAFF; cdr3_nt: TGTGCCAGCAGCCCGAGGGTGATGATGAACACTGAAGCTTTCTTT
d_call: TRBD2; j_call: TRBJ2-7; v_call: TRBV7-2; clone_size: NA; cdr3_aa: CASSHKGTSGRYYEQYF; cdr3_nt: TGTGCCAGCAGCCACAAGGGGACTAGCGGGAGGTACTACGAGCAGTACTTC
d_call: NA; j_call: TRBJ2-7; v_call: TRBV18; clone_size: NA; cdr3_aa: CASSHRPLDEQYF; cdr3_nt: TGTGCCAGCTCACATAGGCCGTTGGACGAGCAGTACTTC
d_call: NA; j_call: TRBJ2-7; v_call: TRBV7-9; clone_size: once; cdr3_aa: CASRSRAASYEQYF; cdr3_nt: TGTGCCAGCAGGTCCAGGGCGGCCTCCTACGAGCAGTACTTC
d_call: TRBD2; j_call: TRBJ2-7; v_call: TRBV11-3; clone_size: NA; cdr3_aa: CASSAGGGLAFEQYF; cdr3_nt: TGTGCCAGCAGCGCCGGTGGGGGACTAGCTTTTGAGCAGTACTTC
d_call: NA; j_call: TRBJ2-1; v_call: TRBV28; clone_size: NA; cdr3_aa: CASMFDMAGPEVDLDYNEQFF; cdr3_nt: TGTGCCAGCATGTTTGATATGGCGGGACCGGAGGTAGACCTTGACTACAATGAGCAGTTCTTC
d_call: NA; j_call: TRBJ2-2; v_call: TRBV11-2; clone_size: once; cdr3_aa: CASNLRTPNTGELFF; cdr3_nt: TGTGCCAGCAACCTGAGGACACCGAACACCGGGGAGCTGTTTTTT
d_call: TRBD1; j_call: TRBJ1-5; v_call: TRBV30; clone_size: once; cdr3_aa: CAWSAILRDRGRQPQHF; cdr3_nt: TGTGCCTGGAGTGCAATTCTTCGGGACAGGGGGCGGCAGCCCCAGCATTTT
d_call: NA; j_call: TRBJ2-1; v_call: TRBV5-1; clone_size: NA; cdr3_aa: CASSLTDSREWQFF; cdr3_nt: TGCGCCAGCAGCTTGACGGACTCTAGGGAATGGCAGTTCTTC
d_call: NA; j_call: TRBJ2-7; v_call: TRBV4-2; clone_size: NA; cdr3_aa: CASSPRTAAPALSYEQYF; cdr3_nt: TGTGCCAGCAGCCCACGAACAGCGGCCCCCGCACTGTCCTACGAGCAGTACTTC
d_call: NA; j_call: TRBJ1-1; v_call: TRBV19; clone_size: NA; cdr3_aa: CASSIRPNTEAFF; cdr3_nt: TGTGCCAGTAGTATTAGGCCGAACACTGAAGCTTTCTTT
d_call: TRBD1; j_call: TRBJ1-2; v_call: TRBV6-1; clone_size: NA; cdr3_aa: CASSGRGRAGYTF; cdr3_nt: TGTGCCAGCAGCGGCAGGGGGCGCGCTGGCTACACCTTC
d_call: NA; j_call: TRBJ2-1; v_call: TRBV28; clone_size: NA; cdr3_aa: CASKDAYTNEQFF; cdr3_nt: TGTGCCAGCAAAGACGCCTATACCAATGAGCAGTTCTTC
d_call: NA; j_call: TRBJ2-3; v_call: TRBV23-1; clone_size: NA; cdr3_aa: CASSQLSSRWRDTQYF; cdr3_nt: TGCGCCAGCAGTCAGCTGTCCTCACGCTGGCGGGATACGCAGTATTTT
d_call: TRBD1; j_call: TRBJ2-6; v_call: TRBV18; clone_size: once; cdr3_aa: CASSPILQGYGANVLTF; cdr3_nt: TGTGCCAGCTCACCAATATTACAGGGGTACGGGGCCAACGTCCTGACTTTC
d_call: TRBD1; j_call: TRBJ2-2; v_call: TRBV27; clone_size: NA; cdr3_aa: CASGQGTGELFF; cdr3_nt: TGTGCCAGCGGACAGGGTACCGGGGAGCTGTTTTTT
d_call: NA; j_call: TRBJ1-6; v_call: TRBV11-2; clone_size: once; cdr3_aa: CASSRGNSPLHF; cdr3_nt: TGTGCCAGCAGCAGGGGTAATTCACCCCTCCACTTT
d_call: TRBD2; j_call: TRBJ2-5; v_call: TRBV6-5; clone_size: once; cdr3_aa: CASSPLAVQETQYF; cdr3_nt: TGTGCCAGCAGTCCTCTAGCGGTCCAAGAGACCCAGTACTTC
d_call: NA; j_call: TRBJ2-2; v_call: TRBV6-1; clone_size: NA; cdr3_aa: CASSEAERPNTGELFF; cdr3_nt: TGTGCCAGCAGTGAAGCTGAGAGGCCGAACACCGGGGAGCTGTTTTTT
d_call: NA; j_call: TRBJ1-5; v_call: TRBV28; clone_size: NA; cdr3_aa: CASSWGSLGMGNQPQHF; cdr3_nt: TGTGCCAGCAGTTGGGGGAGTTTAGGGATGGGCAATCAGCCCCAGCATTTT
d_call: TRBD1; j_call: TRBJ1-2; v_call: TRBV7-9; clone_size: NA; cdr3_aa: CASSYARDRGPNYGYTF; cdr3_nt: TGTGCCAGCAGCTACGCCCGGGACAGGGGTCCGAACTATGGCTACACCTTC
d_call: NA; j_call: TRBJ2-7; v_call: TRBV30; clone_size: NA; cdr3_aa: CAWRFHGEQYF; cdr3_nt: TGTGCCTGGAGATTCCACGGAGAGCAGTACTTC